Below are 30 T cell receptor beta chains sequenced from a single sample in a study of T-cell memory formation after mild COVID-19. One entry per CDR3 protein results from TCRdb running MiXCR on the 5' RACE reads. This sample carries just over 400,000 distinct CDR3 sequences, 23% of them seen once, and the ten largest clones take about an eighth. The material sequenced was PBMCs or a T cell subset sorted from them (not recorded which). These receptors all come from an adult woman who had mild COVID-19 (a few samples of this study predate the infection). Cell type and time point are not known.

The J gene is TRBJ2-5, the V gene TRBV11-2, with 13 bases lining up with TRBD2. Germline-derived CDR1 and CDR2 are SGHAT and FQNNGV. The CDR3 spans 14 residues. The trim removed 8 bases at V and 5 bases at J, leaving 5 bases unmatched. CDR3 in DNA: TGTGCCAGCCGGGGACTAGCGGGACAGGAGACCCAGTACTTC. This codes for CASRGLAGQETQYF.

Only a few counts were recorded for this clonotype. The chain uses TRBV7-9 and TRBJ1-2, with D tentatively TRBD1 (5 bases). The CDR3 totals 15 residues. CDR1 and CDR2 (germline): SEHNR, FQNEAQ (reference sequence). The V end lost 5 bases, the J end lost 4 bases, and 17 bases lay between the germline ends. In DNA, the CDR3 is TGTGCCAGCAGCCCCTCCTCGACAGTCTTCTATGGCTACACCTTC. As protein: CASSPSSTVFYGYTF.

The CDR3 nucleotides are TGTGCCAGCAGTTTTACGGTAGGAGACTCCTACGAGCAGTACTTC. Translated: CASSFTVGDSYEQYF. The chain links TRBV27 to TRBJ2-7; D is uncertain. Germline CDR1 and CDR2: MNHEY and SMNVEV (reference sequence). V was pared by 3 bases and J by 0 bases, with 12 bases between. The CDR3 runs to 15 residues.

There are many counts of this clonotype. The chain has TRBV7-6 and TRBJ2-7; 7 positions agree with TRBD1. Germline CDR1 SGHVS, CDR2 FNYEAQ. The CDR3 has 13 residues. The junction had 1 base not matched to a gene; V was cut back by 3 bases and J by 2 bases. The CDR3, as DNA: TGTGCCAGCAGCTTCGGGACAGCCTACGAGCAGTACTTC. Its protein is CASSFGTAYEQYF.

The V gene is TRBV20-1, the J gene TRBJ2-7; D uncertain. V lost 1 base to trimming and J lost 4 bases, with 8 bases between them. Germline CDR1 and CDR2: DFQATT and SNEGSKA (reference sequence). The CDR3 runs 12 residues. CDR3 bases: TGCAGTGCTAGAGCCGTGGGATACGAGCAGTACTTC. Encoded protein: CSARAVGYEQYF.

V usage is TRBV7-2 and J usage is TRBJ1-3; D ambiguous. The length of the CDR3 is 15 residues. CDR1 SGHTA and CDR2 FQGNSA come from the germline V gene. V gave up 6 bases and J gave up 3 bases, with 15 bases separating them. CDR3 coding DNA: TGTGCCAGCAGTCGAAGGTGGGGAGGTGGAAACACCATATATTTT. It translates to CASSRRWGGGNTIYF.

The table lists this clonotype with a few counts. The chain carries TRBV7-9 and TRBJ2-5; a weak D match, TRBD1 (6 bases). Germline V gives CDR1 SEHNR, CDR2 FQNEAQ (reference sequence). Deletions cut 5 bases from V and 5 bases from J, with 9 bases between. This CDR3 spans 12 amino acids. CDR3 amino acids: CASSRQAETQYF. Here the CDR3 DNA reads TGTGCCAGCAGCCGACAGGCCGAGACCCAGTACTTC. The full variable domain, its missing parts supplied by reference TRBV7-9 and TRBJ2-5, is DTGVSQNPRHKITKRGQNVTFRCDPISEHNRLYWYRQTLGQGPEFLTYFQNEAQLEKSRLLSDRFSAERPKGSFSTLEIQRTEQGDSAMYLCASSRQAETQYFGPGTRLLVL.

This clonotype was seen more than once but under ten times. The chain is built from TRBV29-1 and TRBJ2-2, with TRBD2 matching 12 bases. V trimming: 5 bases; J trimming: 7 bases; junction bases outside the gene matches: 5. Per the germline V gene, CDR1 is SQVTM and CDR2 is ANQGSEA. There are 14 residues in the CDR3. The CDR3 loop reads CSVPQTSGSGELFF. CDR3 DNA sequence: TGCAGCGTTCCCCAGACTAGCGGGAGCGGGGAGCTGTTTTTT.

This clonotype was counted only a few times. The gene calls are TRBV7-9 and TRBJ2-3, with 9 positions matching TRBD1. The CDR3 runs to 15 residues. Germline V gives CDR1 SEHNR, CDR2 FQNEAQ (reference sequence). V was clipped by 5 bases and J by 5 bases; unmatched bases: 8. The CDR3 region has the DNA TGTGCCAGCAGCCCACAGGGGGCGTGGGGAGATACGCAGTATTTT. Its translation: CASSPQGAWGDTQYF.

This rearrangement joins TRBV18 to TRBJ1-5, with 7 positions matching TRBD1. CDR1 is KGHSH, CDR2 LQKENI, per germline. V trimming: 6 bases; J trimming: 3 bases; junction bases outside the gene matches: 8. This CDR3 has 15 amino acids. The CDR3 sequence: CASSPAGGFNQPQHF. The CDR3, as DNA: TGTGCCAGCTCGCCTGCAGGGGGTTTCAATCAGCCCCAGCATTTT.

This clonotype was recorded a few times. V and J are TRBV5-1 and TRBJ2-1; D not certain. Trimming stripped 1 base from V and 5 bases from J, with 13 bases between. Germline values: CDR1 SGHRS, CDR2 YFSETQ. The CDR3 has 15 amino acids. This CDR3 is CASSLTSMSNNEQFF. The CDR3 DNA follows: TGCGCCAGCAGCTTGACTTCTATGTCTAACAATGAGCAGTTCTTC.

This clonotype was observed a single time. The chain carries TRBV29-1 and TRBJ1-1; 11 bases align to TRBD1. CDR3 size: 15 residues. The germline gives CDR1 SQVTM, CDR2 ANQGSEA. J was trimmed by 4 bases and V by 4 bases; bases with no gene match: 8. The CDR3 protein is CSVGLGQGVSTEAFF. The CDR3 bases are TGCAGCGTTGGATTGGGACAGGGGGTAAGCACTGAAGCTTTCTTT. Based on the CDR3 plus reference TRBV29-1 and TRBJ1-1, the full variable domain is SAVISQKPSRDICQRGTSLTIQCQVDSQVTMMFWYRQQPGQSLTLIATANQGSEATYESGFVIDKFPISRPNLTFSTLTVSNMSPEDSSIYLCSVGLGQGVSTEAFFGQGTRLTVV.

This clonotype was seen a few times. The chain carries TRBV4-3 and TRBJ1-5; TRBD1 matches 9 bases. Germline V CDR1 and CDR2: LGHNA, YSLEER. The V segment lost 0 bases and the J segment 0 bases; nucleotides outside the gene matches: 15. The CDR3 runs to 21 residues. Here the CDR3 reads CASSQDSGPGTGLYSNQPQHF. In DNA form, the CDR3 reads TGCGCCAGCAGCCAAGACTCCGGACCCGGGACAGGGCTTTATAGCAATCAGCCCCAGCATTTT.

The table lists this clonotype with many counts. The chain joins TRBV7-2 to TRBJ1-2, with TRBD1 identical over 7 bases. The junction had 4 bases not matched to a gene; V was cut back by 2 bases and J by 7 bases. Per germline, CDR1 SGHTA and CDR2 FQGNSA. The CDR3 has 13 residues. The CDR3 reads CASSLQGVVGYTF. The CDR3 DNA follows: TGTGCCAGCAGCTTACAGGGGGTGGTTGGCTACACCTTC.

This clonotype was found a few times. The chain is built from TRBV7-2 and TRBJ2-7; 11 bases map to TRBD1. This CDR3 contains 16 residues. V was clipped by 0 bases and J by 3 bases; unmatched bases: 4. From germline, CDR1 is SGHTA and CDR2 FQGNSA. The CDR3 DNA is TGTGCCAGCAGCTTAGCGGGGACAGGGGGGATCTACGAGCAGTACTTC. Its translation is CASSLAGTGGIYEQYF.

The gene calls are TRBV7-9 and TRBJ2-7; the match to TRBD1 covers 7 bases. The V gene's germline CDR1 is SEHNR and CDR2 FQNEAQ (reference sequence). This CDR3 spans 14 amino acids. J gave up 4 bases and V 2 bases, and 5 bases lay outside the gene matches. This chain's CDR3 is CASSLRGGGYEQYF. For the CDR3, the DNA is TGTGCCAGCAGCTTAAGAGGGGGCGGGTACGAGCAGTACTTC. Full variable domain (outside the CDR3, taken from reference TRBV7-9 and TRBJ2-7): DTGVSQNPRHKITKRGQNVTFRCDPISEHNRLYWYRQTLGQGPEFLTYFQNEAQLEKSRLLSDRFSAERPKGSFSTLEIQRTEQGDSAMYLCASSLRGGGYEQYFGPGTRLTVT.

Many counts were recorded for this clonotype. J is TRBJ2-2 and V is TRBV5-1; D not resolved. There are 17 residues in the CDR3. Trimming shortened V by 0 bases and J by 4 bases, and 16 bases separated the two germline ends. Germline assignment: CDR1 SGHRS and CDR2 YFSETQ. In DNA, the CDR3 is TGCGCCAGCAGCTTGGGGTTTGGTGTAGCCAGCACCGGGGAGCTGTTTTTT. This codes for CASSLGFGVASTGELFF.

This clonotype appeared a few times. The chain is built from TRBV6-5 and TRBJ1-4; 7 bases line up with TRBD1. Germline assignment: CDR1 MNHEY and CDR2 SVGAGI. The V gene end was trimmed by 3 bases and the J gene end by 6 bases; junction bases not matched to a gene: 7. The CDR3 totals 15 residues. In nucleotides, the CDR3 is TGTGCCAGCAGTTATTCTGGACAGGAACATGAAAAACTGTTTTTT. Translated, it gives CASSYSGQEHEKLFF.

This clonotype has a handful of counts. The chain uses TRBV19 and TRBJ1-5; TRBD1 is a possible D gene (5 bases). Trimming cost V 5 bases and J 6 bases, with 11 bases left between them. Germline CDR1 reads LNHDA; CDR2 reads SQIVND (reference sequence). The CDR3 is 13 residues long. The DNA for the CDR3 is TGTGCCAGTAGTGTAACAGGCGGTCAGCCCCAGCATTTT. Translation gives CASSVTGGQPQHF.

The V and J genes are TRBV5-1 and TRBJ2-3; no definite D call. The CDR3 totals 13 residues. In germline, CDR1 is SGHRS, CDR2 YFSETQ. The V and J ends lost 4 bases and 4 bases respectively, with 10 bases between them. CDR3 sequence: CASSHGGADTQYF. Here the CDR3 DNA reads TGCGCCAGCAGCCATGGCGGCGCAGATACGCAGTATTTT.

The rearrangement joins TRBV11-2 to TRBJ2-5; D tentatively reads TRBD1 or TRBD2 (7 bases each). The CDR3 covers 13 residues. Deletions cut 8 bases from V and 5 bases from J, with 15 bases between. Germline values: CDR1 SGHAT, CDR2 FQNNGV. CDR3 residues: CASRGAGGETQYF. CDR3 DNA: TGTGCCAGCCGGGGGGCAGGGGGTGAGACCCAGTACTTC. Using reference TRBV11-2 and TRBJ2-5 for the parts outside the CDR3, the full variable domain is EAGVAQSPRYKIIEKRQSVAFWCNPISGHATLYWYQQILGQGPKLLIQFQNNGVVDDSQLPKDRFSAERLKGVDSTLKIQPAKLEDSAVYLCASRGAGGETQYFGPGTRLLVL.

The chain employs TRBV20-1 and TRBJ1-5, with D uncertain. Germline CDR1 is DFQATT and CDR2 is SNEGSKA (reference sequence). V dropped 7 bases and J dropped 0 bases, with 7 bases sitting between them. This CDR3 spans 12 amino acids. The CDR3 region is CSVIDSNQPQHF. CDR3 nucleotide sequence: TGCAGTGTCATAGATAGCAATCAGCCCCAGCATTTT.

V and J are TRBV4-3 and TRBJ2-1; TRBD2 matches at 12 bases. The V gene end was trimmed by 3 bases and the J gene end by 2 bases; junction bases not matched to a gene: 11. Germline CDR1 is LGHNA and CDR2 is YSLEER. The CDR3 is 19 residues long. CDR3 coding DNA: TGCGCCAGCAGCCAGTCGACTAGCGGGAGTATCCTGCCCTACAATGAGCAGTTCTTC. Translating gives CASSQSTSGSILPYNEQFF.

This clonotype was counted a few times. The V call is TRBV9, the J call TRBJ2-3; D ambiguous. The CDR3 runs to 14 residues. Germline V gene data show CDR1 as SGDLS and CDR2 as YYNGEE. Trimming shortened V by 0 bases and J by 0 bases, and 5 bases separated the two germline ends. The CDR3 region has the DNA TGTGCCAGCAGCGTAGGACCGAGCACAGATACGCAGTATTTT. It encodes CASSVGPSTDTQYF.

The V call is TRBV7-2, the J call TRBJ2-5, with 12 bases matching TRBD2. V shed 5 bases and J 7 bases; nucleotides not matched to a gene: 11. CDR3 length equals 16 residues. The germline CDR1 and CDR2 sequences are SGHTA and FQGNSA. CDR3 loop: CASSTGLAGPWWTQYF. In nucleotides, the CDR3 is TGTGCCAGCAGCACCGGACTAGCGGGGCCATGGTGGACCCAGTACTTC.

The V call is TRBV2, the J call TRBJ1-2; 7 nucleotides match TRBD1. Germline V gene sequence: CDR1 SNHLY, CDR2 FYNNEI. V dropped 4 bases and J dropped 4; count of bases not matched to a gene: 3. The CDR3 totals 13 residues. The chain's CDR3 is CASSAAGGYGYTF. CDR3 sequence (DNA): TGTGCCAGCAGTGCCGCAGGGGGCTATGGCTACACCTTC.

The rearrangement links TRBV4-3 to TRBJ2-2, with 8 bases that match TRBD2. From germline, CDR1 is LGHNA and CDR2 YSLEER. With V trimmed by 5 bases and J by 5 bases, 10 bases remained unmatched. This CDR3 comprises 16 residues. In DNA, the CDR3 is TGCGCCAGCAGCGATAATTTAGCGGGATGGACCGGGGAGCTGTTTTTT. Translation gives CASSDNLAGWTGELFF.

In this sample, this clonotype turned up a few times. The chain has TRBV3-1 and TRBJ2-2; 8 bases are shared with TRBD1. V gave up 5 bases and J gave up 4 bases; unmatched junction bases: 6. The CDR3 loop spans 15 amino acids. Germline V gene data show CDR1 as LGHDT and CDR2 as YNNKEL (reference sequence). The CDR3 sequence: CASSWTGIGTGELFF. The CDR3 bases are TGTGCCAGCAGCTGGACAGGGATTGGCACCGGGGAGCTGTTTTTT.

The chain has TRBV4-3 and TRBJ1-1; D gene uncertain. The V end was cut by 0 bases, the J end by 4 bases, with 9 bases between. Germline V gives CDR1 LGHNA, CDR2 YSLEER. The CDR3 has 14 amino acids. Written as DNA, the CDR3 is TGCGCCAGCAGCCAAGATGGCGGTGGCACTGAAGCTTTCTTT. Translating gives CASSQDGGGTEAFF.

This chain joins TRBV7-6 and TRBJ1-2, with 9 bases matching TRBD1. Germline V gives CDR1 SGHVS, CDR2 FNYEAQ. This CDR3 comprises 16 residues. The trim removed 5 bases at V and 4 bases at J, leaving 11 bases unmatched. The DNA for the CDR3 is TGTGCCAGCAGCGACCGAACAGGGGGCAGCCTCTATGGCTACACCTTC. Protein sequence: CASSDRTGGSLYGYTF.